The 10 T cell receptor beta chains below come from one sample, sequenced in a study of cytomegalovirus exposure and HLA in healthy donors. A multiplex PCR was run with 60 Vbeta primers and 13 Jbeta primers. The repertoire was sequenced with immunoSEQ multiplex PCR; TCRdb's copy has only in-frame clones and lacks some. The data contain 90,000 to 130,000 clones, around three quarters of them seen just once; the ten biggest clones take up around 5%. The material sequenced was PBMCs. These receptors all come from a man aged 25-45 years in good health and CMV-seropositive.

V usage is TRBV5-1 and J usage is TRBJ2-3; tentative D call: TRBD2 (5 bases). Germline-derived CDR1 and CDR2 are SGHRS and YFSETQ. This CDR3 comprises 16 residues. V gave up 6 bases and J gave up 5 bases, with 22 bases separating them. CDR3 amino acids: CASTPRTGPAGDTQYF. As DNA, the CDR3 is TGCGCCAGCACTCCCCGGACGGGCCCGGCGGGAGATACGCAGTATTTT.

This clone occurred a few times. Germline is not matched at one junction end, which may reflect a read error. This chain joins TRBV28 and TRBJ1-2; no clear D. Per the germline V gene, CDR1 is MDHEN and CDR2 is SYDVKM. The CDR3 extends over 14 amino acids. CDR3 sequence: CASSAPGFNYGYPF. The CDR3 region has the DNA TGTGCCAGCAGTGCCCCGGGGTTTAACTATGGCTACCCCTTC.

J is TRBJ2-7 and V is TRBV7-2; 9 bases map to TRBD2. This CDR3 spans 15 amino acids. Germline V gene lookup returns CDR1 SGHTA and CDR2 FQGNSA. J gave up 3 bases and V 3 bases, and 6 bases lay outside the gene matches. The CDR3 nucleotides are TGTGCCAGCAGCTTCGCTAGCGGGGAGAACTACGAGCAGTACTTC. Amino acid sequence: CASSFASGENYEQYF.

The chain couples TRBV4-2 to TRBJ1-6; possible D gene TRBD1, 6 bases. Trimming shortened V by 0 bases and J by 7 bases, and 10 bases separated the two germline ends. Germline CDR1 reads LGHNA; CDR2 reads YNFKEQ. The CDR3 runs to 15 residues. The DNA of the CDR3 is TGTGCCAGCAGCCAAGACAGGGGTGGGAATTCACCCCTCCACTTT. Translation: CASSQDRGGNSPLHF.

This chain joins TRBV2 and TRBJ2-7; 7 bases are a match to TRBD1. The CDR3 consists of 13 residues. The germline V gene encodes CDR1 SNHLY and CDR2 FYNNEI. The V segment lost 4 bases and the J segment 6 bases; nucleotides outside the gene matches: 6. CDR3 DNA sequence: TGTGCCAGCAGTGCCGACAGGGAAGTCGAGCAGTACTTC. Its translation is CASSADREVEQYF.

This clone was picked up a small number of times. The V call is TRBV19, the J call TRBJ1-2; 9 nucleotides align to TRBD1. J lost 7 bases, V lost 6 bases, and 9 bases had no gene match. The CDR3 is 14 residues long. The V gene's germline CDR1 is LNHDA and CDR2 SQIVND (reference sequence). CDR3 loop: CASRVSGDRVGYTF. DNA for the CDR3: TGTGCCAGTAGGGTATCGGGGGACAGGGTTGGCTACACCTTC.

The CDR3 DNA reads as TGCAGCGTTACCCAGGGGACTAATTACGGGGAGCTGTTTTTT. Protein product: CSVTQGTNYGELFF. The chain is built from TRBV29-1 and TRBJ2-2, with D perhaps matching TRBD2 (7 bases). The germline V and J ends were trimmed by 5 bases and 7 bases, with 17 bases remaining between them. This CDR3 region has 14 residues. Germline CDR1 and CDR2: SQVTM and ANQGSEA.

The chain joins TRBV5-4 to TRBJ2-7; 12 bases are shared with TRBD1. Trimming removed 4 bases from V and 4 bases from J; junction bases left unmatched: 3. The CDR3 totals 14 residues. CDR1 SGHNT and CDR2 YYREEE come from the germline V gene (reference sequence). In nucleotides, the CDR3 is TGTGCCAGCAGCATGGGACAGGGGGCGTACGAGCAGTACTTC. Translation: CASSMGQGAYEQYF. Together with reference TRBV5-4 and TRBJ2-7, the CDR3 gives the full variable domain: ETGVTQSPTHLIKTRGQQVTLRCSSQSGHNTVSWYQQALGQGPQFIFQYYREEENGRGNFPPRFSGLQFPNYSSELNVNALELDDSALYLCASSMGQGAYEQYFGPGTRLTVT.

J is TRBJ1-4 and V is TRBV2; 11 positions agree with TRBD1. This CDR3 is built from 16 residues. J was trimmed by 8 bases and V by 6 bases; bases with no gene match: 11. Germline CDR1 and CDR2: SNHLY and FYNNEI. The CDR3 DNA is TGTGCCAGCAGCTTTTCATTCGGGACAGGGGGAGAAAAACTGTTTTTT. The encoded protein is CASSFSFGTGGEKLFF.

V and J are TRBV5-1 and TRBJ2-7; 7 bases agree with TRBD1. The V and J ends lost 7 bases and 2 bases, in that order; junction bases with no gene match: 15. CDR3 length equals 16 residues. Germline-derived CDR1 and CDR2 are SGHRS and YFSETQ. The DNA for the CDR3 is TGCGCCAGCGGAATATACGGAGGACAGGCCACCTACGAGCAGTACTTC. It yields the protein CASGIYGGQATYEQYF.